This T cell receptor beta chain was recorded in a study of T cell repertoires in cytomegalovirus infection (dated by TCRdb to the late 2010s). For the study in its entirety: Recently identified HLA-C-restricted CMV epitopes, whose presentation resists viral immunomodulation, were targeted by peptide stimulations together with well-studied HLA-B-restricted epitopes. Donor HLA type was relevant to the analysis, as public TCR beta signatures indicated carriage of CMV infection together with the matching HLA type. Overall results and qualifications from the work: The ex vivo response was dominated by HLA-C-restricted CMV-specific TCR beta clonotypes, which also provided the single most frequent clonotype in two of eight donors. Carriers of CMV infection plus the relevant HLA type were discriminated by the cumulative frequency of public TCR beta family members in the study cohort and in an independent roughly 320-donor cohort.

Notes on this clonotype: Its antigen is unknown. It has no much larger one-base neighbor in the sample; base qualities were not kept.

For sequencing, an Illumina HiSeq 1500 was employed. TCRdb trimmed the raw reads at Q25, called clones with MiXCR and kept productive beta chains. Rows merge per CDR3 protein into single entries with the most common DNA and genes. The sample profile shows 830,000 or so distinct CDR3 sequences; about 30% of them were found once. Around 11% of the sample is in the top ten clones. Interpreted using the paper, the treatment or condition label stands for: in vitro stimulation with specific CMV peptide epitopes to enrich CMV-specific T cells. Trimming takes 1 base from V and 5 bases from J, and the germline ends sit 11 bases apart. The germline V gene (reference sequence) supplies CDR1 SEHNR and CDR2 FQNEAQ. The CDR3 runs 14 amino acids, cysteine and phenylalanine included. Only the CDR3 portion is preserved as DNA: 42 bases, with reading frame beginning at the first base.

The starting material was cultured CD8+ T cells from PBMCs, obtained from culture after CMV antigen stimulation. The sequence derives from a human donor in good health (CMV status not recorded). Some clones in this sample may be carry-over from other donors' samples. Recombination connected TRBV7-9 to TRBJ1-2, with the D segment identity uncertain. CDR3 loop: CASSLGLVDYGYTF. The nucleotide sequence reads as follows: TGTGCCAGCAGCTTAGGGTTGGTGGATTATGGCTACACCTTC.